The 25 T cell receptor beta chains listed next were all sequenced from one sample in a study of blood T cell repertoires in COVID-19. TCRdb's table, derived via immunoSEQ multiplex PCR, lists solely in-frame clones and lacks some. This sample has about 340,000 clones, with about 83% found just once. The specimen was peripheral blood. Receptors originate from a man in his thirties or forties with active or convalescent COVID-19.

This rearrangement joins TRBV4-3 to TRBJ2-3; TRBD2 matches at 9 bases. After removal of 1 base from V and 4 bases from J, the junction contained 3 bases not matched to a gene. Germline V CDR1 and CDR2: LGHNA, YSLEER. This CDR3 has 15 residues. CDR3 DNA sequence: TGCGCCAGCAGCCAAGGGGTAGCGGGGGCAGATACGCAGTATTTT. It is translated as CASSQGVAGADTQYF.

This sequence joins TRBV5-1 and TRBJ1-2; no definite D call. This CDR3 spans 13 amino acids. V dropped 2 bases and J dropped 8 bases, with 13 bases sitting between them. Germline assignment: CDR1 SGHRS and CDR2 YFSETQ. In DNA form, the CDR3 reads TGCGCCAGCAGCTTCCAGGTCTGGTTGGGCTACACCTTC. Its translation: CASSFQVWLGYTF.

This sequence joins TRBV6-5 and TRBJ2-7; a weak D match, TRBD2 (6 bases). Germline-derived CDR1 and CDR2 are MNHEY and SVGAGI. V dropped 6 bases and J dropped 4 bases, with 10 bases sitting between them. This CDR3 has 12 amino acids. The chain's CDR3 is CASRAGRYEQYF. In DNA form, the CDR3 reads TGTGCCAGCAGGGCGGGAAGGTACGAGCAGTACTTC.

The CDR3: CATSKIGTGALFSPLHF. CDR3 nucleotide sequence: TGTGCCACCAGCAAAATAGGGACAGGGGCCCTCTTTTCACCCCTCCACTTT. The V and J genes are TRBV15 and TRBJ1-6, with 10 bases fitting TRBD1. The CDR3 spans 17 residues. Trimming cost V 4 bases and J 9 bases; bases outside gene matches: 12. Germline V gene lookup returns CDR1 LNHNV and CDR2 YYDKDF (reference sequence).

This chain uses TRBV4-2 with TRBJ2-5; perhaps TRBD1 as D (8 bases). The CDR3 length is 14 residues. V was clipped by 4 bases and J by 2 bases, with 11 bases between them. Looked up from germline, CDR1 is LGHNA and CDR2 is YNFKEQ. The CDR3 loop reads CASSLQGGQETQYF. The DNA of the CDR3 is TGTGCCAGCAGCCTACAGGGGGGGCAAGAGACCCAGTACTTC.

The chain links TRBV9 to TRBJ2-7; 7 nucleotides line up with TRBD2. The CDR3 sequence is 16 residues long. Germline V CDR1 and CDR2: SGDLS, YYNGEE. V lost 0 bases to trimming and J lost 7 bases; unmatched junction nucleotides: 13. CDR3 sequence: CASSVVTSVIQEEQYF. The CDR3 DNA reads as TGTGCCAGCAGCGTAGTTACTAGCGTCATCCAGGAGGAGCAGTACTTC. Full variable domain (missing parts from reference TRBV9 and TRBJ2-7): DSGVTQTPKHLITATGQRVTLRCSPRSGDLSVYWYQQSLDQGLQFLIQYYNGEERAKGNILERFSAQQFPDLHSELNLSSLELGDSALYFCASSVVTSVIQEEQYFGPGTRLTVT.

The chain uses TRBV30 and TRBJ2-1; D may be TRBD2 (7 bases). The CDR3 is 15 amino acids. V was shortened by 4 bases and J by 0 bases, with 13 bases between the two germline ends. Germline CDR1 and CDR2: GTSNPN and SVGIG (reference sequence). Here the CDR3 reads CAWKGGGSSYNEQFF. The CDR3 nucleotides are TGTGCCTGGAAGGGAGGGGGTAGCTCCTACAATGAGCAGTTCTTC.

The chain has TRBV7-6 and TRBJ1-5; possible D gene TRBD1, 6 bases. Trimming took 0 bases from V and 4 from J, leaving 10 bases between them. CDR3 length: 15 amino acids. Germline V lookup: CDR1 SGHVS, CDR2 FNYEAQ. In DNA form, the CDR3 reads TGTGCCAGCAGCTTAGCGGGGGCAGGAAATCAGCCCCAGCATTTT. It translates to CASSLAGAGNQPQHF.

CDR3 DNA: TGTGCCTGGAGTGCTGGGGCCGGGGAGACCCAGTACTTC. It is translated as CAWSAGAGETQYF. This sequence joins TRBV30 and TRBJ2-5; tentatively, D is TRBD1 (5 bases). CDR3 length: 13 amino acids. Germline lookup yields CDR1 GTSNPN and CDR2 SVGIG (reference sequence). Trimming stripped 1 base from V and 5 bases from J, with 11 bases between.

The chain links TRBV6-5 to TRBJ1-2; tentatively, D is TRBD1 (6 bases). Trimming took off 2 bases at V and 2 bases at J, with 15 bases between the two ends. There are 16 residues in the CDR3. Germline V gives CDR1 MNHEY, CDR2 SVGAGI. DNA for the CDR3: TGTGCCAGCAGTTACCTAACAGGGATTTACAACTATGGCTACACCTTC. It is translated as CASSYLTGIYNYGYTF.

A single count supports this clone. The chain combines TRBV12-5 with TRBJ1-1, with 10 nucleotides matching TRBD1. Trimming removed 0 bases from V and 1 base from J; junction bases left unmatched: 5. Looked up from germline, CDR1 is LGHNT and CDR2 is FRNRAP. The CDR3 totals 17 residues. In DNA, the CDR3 is TGTGCTAGTGGTTTGGTGGGACAGGGGAGCACGAACACTGAAGCTTTCTTT. The encoded protein is CASGLVGQGSTNTEAFF.

This rearrangement joins TRBV7-2 to TRBJ1-2, with a weak D call TRBD1 (5 bases). This CDR3 is built from 16 residues. Trimming stripped 4 bases from V and 5 bases from J, with 20 bases between. Germline V CDR1 and CDR2: SGHTA, FQGNSA. The CDR3 region is CASSSRGAARAYGYTF. The CDR3 region has the DNA TGTGCCAGCAGCTCTCGCGGGGCAGCGAGAGCGTATGGCTACACCTTC.

The chain uses TRBV5-1 and TRBJ1-4; D might be TRBD1 (5 bases). CDR1 and CDR2 from the germline V gene are SGHRS and YFSETQ. V lost 0 bases and J 0 bases, leaving 9 bases between the germline ends. The CDR3 is 16 amino acids. The CDR3 here is CASSLAGIATNEKLFF. The CDR3 DNA follows: TGCGCCAGCAGCTTGGCAGGGATCGCAACTAATGAAAAACTGTTTTTT. Based on the CDR3 plus reference TRBV5-1 and TRBJ1-4, the full variable domain is KAGVTQTPRYLIKTRGQQVTLSCSPISGHRSVSWYQQTPGQGLQFLFEYFSETQRNKGNFPGRFSGRQFSNSRSEMNVSTLELGDSALYLCASSLAGIATNEKLFFGSGTQLSVL.

The V call is TRBV7-2, the J call TRBJ2-7, with 10 bases aligning to TRBD2. Trimming took 3 bases from V and 1 from J; bases not matched to a gene: 9. The CDR3 is made up of 17 amino acids. From germline, CDR1 is SGHTA and CDR2 FQGNSA. Here the CDR3 reads CASSLLAGASASYEQYF. DNA of the CDR3: TGTGCCAGCAGCTTGCTAGCGGGGGCCTCTGCGTCCTACGAGCAGTACTTC.

The V call is TRBV13, the J call TRBJ2-7, with D possibly matching TRBD2 (6 bases). Per the germline V gene, CDR1 is PRHDT and CDR2 is FYEKMQ (reference sequence). The germline V and J ends were trimmed by 5 bases and 0 bases, with 14 bases remaining between them. This CDR3 has 15 residues. This CDR3 reads CASSNRDSLSYEQYF. The CDR3 DNA follows: TGTGCCAGCAGCAACCGGGACTCGCTCTCCTACGAGCAGTACTTC.

The chain employs TRBV7-2 and TRBJ1-1; unclear D gene. In germline, CDR1 is SGHTA, CDR2 FQGNSA. The ends were cut back, 5 bases at V and 1 base at J, with 11 bases in the middle. The CDR3 consists of 14 residues. The CDR3 DNA reads TGTGCCAGCAGCCCCTGGGCAAAGAACACTGAAGCTTTCTTT. It is translated as CASSPWAKNTEAFF.

This clone was observed a few times. This chain connects TRBV7-3 to TRBJ1-2; weak D call: TRBD1 (5 bases). This CDR3 is built from 15 residues. V shed 6 bases and J shed 3 bases, with 17 bases lying between them. CDR1 is SGHTA and CDR2 is FQGTGA in the germline V gene. The CDR3 region is CASRPSGGRDYGYTF. CDR3 in DNA: TGTGCCAGCAGGCCTTCGGGGGGACGAGACTATGGCTACACCTTC.

The chain employs TRBV7-9 and TRBJ1-4; D remains ambiguous. Germline V lookup: CDR1 SEHNR, CDR2 FQNEAQ (reference sequence). Trimming stripped 7 bases from V and 0 bases from J, with 9 bases between. The CDR3 sequence is 14 residues long. The CDR3 here is CASTSSATNEKLFF. The CDR3 DNA reads as TGTGCCAGCACCTCGAGTGCAACTAATGAAAAACTGTTTTTT. Full variable domain (rest looked up from reference TRBV7-9 and TRBJ1-4): DTGVSQNPRHKITKRGQNVTFRCDPISEHNRLYWYRQTLGQGPEFLTYFQNEAQLEKSRLLSDRFSAERPKGSFSTLEIQRTEQGDSAMYLCASTSSATNEKLFFGSGTQLSVL.

V usage is TRBV5-1 and J usage is TRBJ2-5; D perhaps matches TRBD2 (6 bases). CDR1 is SGHRS, CDR2 YFSETQ, per germline. The CDR3 is made up of 14 amino acids. V was clipped by 0 bases and J by 5 bases, with 11 bases between them. CDR3 in amino acids: CASSLGRAGETQYF. For the CDR3, the DNA is TGCGCCAGCAGCTTGGGGAGGGCCGGGGAGACCCAGTACTTC.

The chain has TRBV29-1 and TRBJ2-7, with 11 bases aligning to TRBD1. CDR3 size: 15 residues. Germline values: CDR1 SQVTM, CDR2 ANQGSEA. Trimming cost V 3 bases and J 2 bases; bases outside gene matches: 6. In DNA form, the CDR3 reads TGCAGCGTTGACCTGGACAGGGGGCCCACCTACGAGCAGTACTTC. Its protein product is CSVDLDRGPTYEQYF.

This chain uses TRBV2 with TRBJ2-5, with D perhaps matching TRBD2 (5 bases). There are 12 residues in the CDR3. Germline V CDR1 and CDR2: SNHLY, FYNNEI. Trimming left V 5 bases short and J 5 bases short, with 9 bases between. CDR3 nucleotides: TGTGCCAGCAGTACCTGGAGGGAGACCCAGTACTTC. Translating gives CASSTWRETQYF.

The chain has TRBV7-2 and TRBJ2-1; maybe TRBD1 (6 bases). V lost 3 bases and J 10 bases, leaving 16 bases between the germline ends. The germline CDR1 and CDR2 sequences are SGHTA and FQGNSA. This CDR3 region has 14 residues. CDR3 amino acids: CASSFTGTLGEQFF. CDR3 DNA sequence: TGTGCCAGCAGCTTTACCGGGACACTGGGCGAGCAGTTCTTC.

The V call is TRBV25-1, the J call TRBJ1-6; D ambiguous. CDR3 length: 14 residues. The germline V gene encodes CDR1 MGHDK and CDR2 SYGVNS. Trimming cost V 7 bases and J 6 bases, with 13 bases left between them. The CDR3 sequence is CASIDELGNSPLHF. The CDR3, as DNA: TGTGCCAGCATTGATGAGCTTGGTAATTCACCCCTCCACTTT.

This rearrangement joins TRBV15 to TRBJ2-4; 10 positions agree with TRBD2. Trimming at V came to 5 bases and at J to 6 bases, leaving 4 bases not matched to a gene. This CDR3 has 14 amino acids. Germline-derived CDR1 and CDR2 are LNHNV and YYDKDF (reference sequence). The CDR3 loop is CATSRRLAGNIQYF. The CDR3 coding sequence is TGTGCCACCAGCCGCCGACTAGCGGGAAACATTCAGTACTTC.

V is TRBV6-2 or TRBV6-3 and J is TRBJ2-7; 10 positions match TRBD1. J lost 7 bases, V lost 2 bases, and 14 bases had no gene match. The CDR3 is made up of 17 amino acids. CDR1 is MNHEY, CDR2 SVGEGT, per germline. The CDR3 sequence is CASSYSPRDRGPGEQYF. The CDR3 bases are TGTGCCAGCAGTTACAGCCCCCGGGACAGGGGTCCCGGGGAGCAGTACTTC.